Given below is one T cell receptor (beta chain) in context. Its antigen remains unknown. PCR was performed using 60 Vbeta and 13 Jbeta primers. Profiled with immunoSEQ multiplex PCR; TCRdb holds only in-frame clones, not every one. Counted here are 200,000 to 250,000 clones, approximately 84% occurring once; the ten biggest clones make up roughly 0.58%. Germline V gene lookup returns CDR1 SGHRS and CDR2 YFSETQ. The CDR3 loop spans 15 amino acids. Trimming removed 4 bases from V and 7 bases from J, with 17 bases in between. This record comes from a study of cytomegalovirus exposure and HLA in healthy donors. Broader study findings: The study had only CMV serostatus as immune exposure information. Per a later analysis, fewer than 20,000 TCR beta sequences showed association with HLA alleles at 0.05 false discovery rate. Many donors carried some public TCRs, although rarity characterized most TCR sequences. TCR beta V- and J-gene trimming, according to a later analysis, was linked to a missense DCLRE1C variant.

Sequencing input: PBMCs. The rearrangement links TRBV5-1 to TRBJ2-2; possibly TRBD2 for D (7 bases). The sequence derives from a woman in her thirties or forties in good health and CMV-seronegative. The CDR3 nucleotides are TGCGCCAGCAGCCCGACAGGACTAGGGGACGGGGAGCTGTTTTTT. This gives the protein CASSPTGLGDGELFF.